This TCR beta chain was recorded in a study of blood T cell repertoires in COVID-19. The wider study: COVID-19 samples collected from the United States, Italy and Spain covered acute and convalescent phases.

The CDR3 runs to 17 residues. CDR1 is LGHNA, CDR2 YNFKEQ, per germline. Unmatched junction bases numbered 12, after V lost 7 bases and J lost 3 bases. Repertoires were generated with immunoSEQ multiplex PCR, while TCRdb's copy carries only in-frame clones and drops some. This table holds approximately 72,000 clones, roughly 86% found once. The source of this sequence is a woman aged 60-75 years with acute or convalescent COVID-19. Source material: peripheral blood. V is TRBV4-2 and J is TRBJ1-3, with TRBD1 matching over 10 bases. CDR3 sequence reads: CASTQRDRGSRGNTIYF. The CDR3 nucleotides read TGTGCCAGCACCCAGAGGGACAGGGGTTCGCGTGGAAACACCATATATTTT.